The clone carrying this T cell receptor (beta chain) was detected a few times. Its antigen is currently unknown. This sample stems from a study of beta chain features in type 1 diabetes. Points from the study as a whole: Researchers caution that PCR might favor shorter templates, equally among patients and controls.

This CDR3 has 14 amino acids. In germline, CDR1 is SNHLY, CDR2 FYNNEI. V lost 0 bases, J lost 1 base, and 7 bases lay in between. Sorting that relied on CD45RO/CCR7/CD25/CD127/CD95/CD27 yielded CD4+ naive, central memory, regulatory and stem cell-like memory cells. Of the isolated RNA, all was reverse transcribed, and so the sequenced material was expressed TCRB transcripts. Mean read depth for naive, central memory and regulatory T cell samples was about 3.6 million reads. Clones were sequenced by immunoSEQ multiplex PCR, and TCRdb holds only the in-frame ones, with some missing. The table includes nearly 250,000 clones, roughly 14% detected once.

This chain links TRBV2 with TRBJ2-7; D remains ambiguous. The specimen was naive CD4+ T cells from blood. This receptor was obtained from a woman aged 40 to 50 in good health. The CDR3: CASSEARSSYEQYF. CDR3 bases: TGTGCCAGCAGTGAAGCGCGGAGTTCCTACGAGCAGTACTTC.